This T cell receptor beta chain was profiled in a study of blood T cell repertoires in COVID-19. Using immunoSEQ multiplex PCR, the repertoire was profiled, and TCRdb retains in-frame clones only, with some absent. The sample includes roughly 200,000 clones, 86% of them seen just once. The V gene's germline CDR1 is SGHAT and CDR2 FQNNGV. V was trimmed by 5 bases and J by 3 bases, leaving 13 bases between them. The CDR3 spans 14 residues. This clone came up a few times. Cohort assignment relied on participant-reported clinical history. The sequence was obtained from a man between 40 and 49 years old with acute COVID-19. The V call is TRBV11-2, the J call TRBJ1-1; a possible D gene is TRBD1 (6 bases). What was sequenced was PBMCs or T cells enriched from blood (not recorded which). The CDR3 region has the DNA TGTGCCAGCAGCCAAACACAGGGAGACACTGAAGCTTTCTTT. Its translation is CASSQTQGDTEAFF.